This T cell receptor beta chain originates from a study of shared clonotypes between healthy human individuals. Findings of the study overall: It was the few donors that limited the genetic and exposure-history diversity represented.

CD45RO-negative, CCR7-positively selected cells formed the naive CD8 fraction, excluding terminally differentiated effector memory CD45RA+ cells. Method: immunoSEQ multiplex PCR; TCRdb's copy keeps in-frame clones and lacks some. The sample has about 1,800,000 clones; about 95% are singletons. In the case of this clone: No antigen is known for it.

Germline V lookup: CDR1 GTSNPN, CDR2 SVGIG (reference sequence). V gave up 5 bases and J gave up 1 base; unmatched junction bases: 8. The length of the CDR3 is 15 residues. This sequence originates from a man younger than 35 in good health. Specimen: naive CD8+ T cells sorted from blood. J is TRBJ2-3 and V is TRBV30; TRBD2 matches at 8 bases. CDR3 sequence (DNA): TGTGCCTGGGTAGCGGGGATCGGAGGCACAGATACGCAGTATTTT. It encodes CAWVAGIGGTDTQYF.